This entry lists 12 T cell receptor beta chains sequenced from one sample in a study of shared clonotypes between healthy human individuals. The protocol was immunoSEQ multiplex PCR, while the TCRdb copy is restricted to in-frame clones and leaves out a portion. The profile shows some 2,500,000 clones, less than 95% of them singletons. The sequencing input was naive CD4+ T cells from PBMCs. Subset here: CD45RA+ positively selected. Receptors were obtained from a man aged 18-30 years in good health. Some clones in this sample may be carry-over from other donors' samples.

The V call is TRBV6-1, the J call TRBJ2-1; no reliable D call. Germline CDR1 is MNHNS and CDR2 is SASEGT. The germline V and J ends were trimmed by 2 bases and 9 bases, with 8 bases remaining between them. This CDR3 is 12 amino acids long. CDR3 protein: CASSELVGEQFF. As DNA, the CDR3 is TGTGCCAGCAGTGAATTGGTAGGTGAGCAGTTCTTC.

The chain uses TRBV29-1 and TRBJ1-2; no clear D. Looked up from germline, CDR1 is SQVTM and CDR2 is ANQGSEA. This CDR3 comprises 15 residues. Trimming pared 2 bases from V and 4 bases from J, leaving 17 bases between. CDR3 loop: CSVESLRGGLYGYTF. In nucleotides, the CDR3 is TGCAGCGTTGAATCCCTACGTGGAGGACTCTATGGCTACACCTTC.

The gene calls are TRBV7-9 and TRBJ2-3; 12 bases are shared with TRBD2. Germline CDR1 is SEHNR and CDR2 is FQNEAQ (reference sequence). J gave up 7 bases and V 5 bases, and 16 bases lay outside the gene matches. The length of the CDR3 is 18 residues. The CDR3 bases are TGTGCCAGCAGCCTGAAACCGTTACTAGCGGGAGGTGTAAATACGCAGTATTTT. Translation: CASSLKPLLAGGVNTQYF.

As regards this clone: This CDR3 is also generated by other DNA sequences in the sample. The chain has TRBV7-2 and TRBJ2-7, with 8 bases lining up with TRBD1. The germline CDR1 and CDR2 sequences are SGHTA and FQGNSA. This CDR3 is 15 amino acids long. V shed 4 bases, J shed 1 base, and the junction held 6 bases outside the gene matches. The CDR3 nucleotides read TGTGCCAGCAGCTCCGGACAGGGCCTTTCCTACGAGCAGTACTTC. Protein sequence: CASSSGQGLSYEQYF.

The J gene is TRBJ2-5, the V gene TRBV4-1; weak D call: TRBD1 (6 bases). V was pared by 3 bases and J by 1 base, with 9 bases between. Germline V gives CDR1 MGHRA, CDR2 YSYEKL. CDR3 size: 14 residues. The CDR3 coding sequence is TGCGCCAGCAGCCAGGGACATCTCCAAGAGACCCAGTACTTC. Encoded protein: CASSQGHLQETQYF.

This chain's CDR3 is CSVESGANEKLFF. CDR3 sequence (DNA): TGCAGCGTTGAGTCAGGGGCTAATGAAAAACTGTTTTTT. The chain links TRBV29-1 to TRBJ1-4, with D tentatively TRBD1 (6 bases). V was shortened by 3 bases and J by 3 bases, with 8 bases between the two germline ends. The length of the CDR3 is 13 residues. CDR1 SQVTM and CDR2 ANQGSEA come from the germline V gene.

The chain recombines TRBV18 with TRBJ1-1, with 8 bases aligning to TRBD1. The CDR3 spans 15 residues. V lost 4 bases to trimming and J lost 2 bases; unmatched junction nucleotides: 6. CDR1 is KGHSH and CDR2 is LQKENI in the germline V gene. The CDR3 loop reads CASSRSGQANTEAFF. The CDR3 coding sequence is TGTGCCAGCTCACGCTCGGGACAGGCCAACACTGAAGCTTTCTTT.

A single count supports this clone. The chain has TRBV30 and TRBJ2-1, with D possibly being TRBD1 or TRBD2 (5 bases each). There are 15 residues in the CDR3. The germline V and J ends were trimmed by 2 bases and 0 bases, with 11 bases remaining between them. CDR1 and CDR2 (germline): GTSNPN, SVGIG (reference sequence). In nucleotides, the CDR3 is TGTGCCTGGAGTTCGGGGCTACCCTCCTACAATGAGCAGTTCTTC. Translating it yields CAWSSGLPSYNEQFF.

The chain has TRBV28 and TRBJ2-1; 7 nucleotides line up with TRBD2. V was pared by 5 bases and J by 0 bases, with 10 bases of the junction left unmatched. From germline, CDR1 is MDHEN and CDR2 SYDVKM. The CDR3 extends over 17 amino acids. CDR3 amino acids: CASSPQGGGSSYNEQFF. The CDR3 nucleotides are TGTGCCAGCAGTCCCCAGGGTGGCGGGAGCTCCTACAATGAGCAGTTCTTC.

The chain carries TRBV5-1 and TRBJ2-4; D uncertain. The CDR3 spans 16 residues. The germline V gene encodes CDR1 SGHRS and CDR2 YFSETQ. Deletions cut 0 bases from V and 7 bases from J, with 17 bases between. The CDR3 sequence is CASSLERGELVNIQYF. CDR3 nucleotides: TGCGCCAGCAGCTTGGAACGTGGAGAACTCGTGAACATTCAGTACTTC. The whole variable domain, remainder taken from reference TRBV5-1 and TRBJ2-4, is KAGVTQTPRYLIKTRGQQVTLSCSPISGHRSVSWYQQTPGQGLQFLFEYFSETQRNKGNFPGRFSGRQFSNSRSEMNVSTLELGDSALYLCASSLERGELVNIQYFGAGTRLSVL.

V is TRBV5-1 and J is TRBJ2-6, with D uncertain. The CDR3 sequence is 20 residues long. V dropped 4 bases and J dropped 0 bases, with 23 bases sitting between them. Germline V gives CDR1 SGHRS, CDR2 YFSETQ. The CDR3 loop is CASSPKSPGLTSSGANVLTF. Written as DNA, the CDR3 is TGCGCCAGCAGCCCGAAGTCTCCGGGCCTAACAAGCTCTGGGGCCAACGTCCTGACTTTC.

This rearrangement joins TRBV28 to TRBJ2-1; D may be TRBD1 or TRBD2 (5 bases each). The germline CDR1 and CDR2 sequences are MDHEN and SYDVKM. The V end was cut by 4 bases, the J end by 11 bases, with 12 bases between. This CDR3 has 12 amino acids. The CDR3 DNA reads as TGTGCCAGCAGTTCCCCGGGACGTCAGCAGTTCTTC. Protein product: CASSSPGRQQFF.